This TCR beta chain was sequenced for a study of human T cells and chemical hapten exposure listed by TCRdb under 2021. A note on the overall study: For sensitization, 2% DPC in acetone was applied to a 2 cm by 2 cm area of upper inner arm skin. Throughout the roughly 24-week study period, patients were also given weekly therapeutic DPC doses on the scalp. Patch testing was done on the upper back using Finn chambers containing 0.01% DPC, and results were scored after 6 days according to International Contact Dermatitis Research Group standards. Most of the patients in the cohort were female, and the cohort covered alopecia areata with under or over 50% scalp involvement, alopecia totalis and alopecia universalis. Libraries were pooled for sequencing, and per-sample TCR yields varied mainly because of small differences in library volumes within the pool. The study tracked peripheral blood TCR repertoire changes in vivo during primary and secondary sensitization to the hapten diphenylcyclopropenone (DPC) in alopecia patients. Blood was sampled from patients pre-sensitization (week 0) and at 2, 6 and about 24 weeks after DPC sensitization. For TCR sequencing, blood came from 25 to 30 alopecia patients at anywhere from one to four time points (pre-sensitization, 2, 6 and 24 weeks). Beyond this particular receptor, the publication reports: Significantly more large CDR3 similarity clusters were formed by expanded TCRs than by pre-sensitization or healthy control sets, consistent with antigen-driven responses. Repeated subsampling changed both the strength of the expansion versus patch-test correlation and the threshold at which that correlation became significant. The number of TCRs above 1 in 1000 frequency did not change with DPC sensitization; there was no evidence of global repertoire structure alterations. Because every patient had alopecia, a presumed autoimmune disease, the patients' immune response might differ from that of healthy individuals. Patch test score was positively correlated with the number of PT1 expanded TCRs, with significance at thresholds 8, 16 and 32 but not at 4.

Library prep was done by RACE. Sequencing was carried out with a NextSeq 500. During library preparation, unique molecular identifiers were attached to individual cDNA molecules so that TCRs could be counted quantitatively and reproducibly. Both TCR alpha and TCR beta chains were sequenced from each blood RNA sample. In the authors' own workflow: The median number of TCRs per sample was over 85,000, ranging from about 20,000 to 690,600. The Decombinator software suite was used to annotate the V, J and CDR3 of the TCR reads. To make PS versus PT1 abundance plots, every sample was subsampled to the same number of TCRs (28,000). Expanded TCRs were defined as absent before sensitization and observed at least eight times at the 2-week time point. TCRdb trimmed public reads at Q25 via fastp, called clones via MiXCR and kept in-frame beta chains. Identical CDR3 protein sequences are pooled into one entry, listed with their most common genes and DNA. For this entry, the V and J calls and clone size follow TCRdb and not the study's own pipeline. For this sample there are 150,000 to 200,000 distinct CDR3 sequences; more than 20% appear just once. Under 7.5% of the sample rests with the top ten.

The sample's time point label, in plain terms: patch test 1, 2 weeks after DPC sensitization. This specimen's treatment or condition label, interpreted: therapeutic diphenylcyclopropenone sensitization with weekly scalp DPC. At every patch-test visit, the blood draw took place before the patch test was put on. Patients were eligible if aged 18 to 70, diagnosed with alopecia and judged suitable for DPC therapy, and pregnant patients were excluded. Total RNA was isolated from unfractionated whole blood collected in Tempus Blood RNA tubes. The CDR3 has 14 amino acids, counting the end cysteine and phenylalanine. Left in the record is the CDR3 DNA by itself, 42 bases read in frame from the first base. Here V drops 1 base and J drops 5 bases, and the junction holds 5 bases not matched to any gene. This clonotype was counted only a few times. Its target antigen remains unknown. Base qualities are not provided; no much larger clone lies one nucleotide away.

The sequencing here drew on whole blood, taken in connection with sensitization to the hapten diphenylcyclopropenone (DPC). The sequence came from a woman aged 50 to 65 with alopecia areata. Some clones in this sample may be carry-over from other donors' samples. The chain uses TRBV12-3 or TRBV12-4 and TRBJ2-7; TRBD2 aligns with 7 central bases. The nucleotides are TGTGCCAGCAGTTTAGTCCGGGGGGTCGACGAGCAGTACTTC. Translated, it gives CASSLVRGVDEQYF.